The present TCR beta chain was sequenced within a study of blood T cell repertoires in COVID-19 (dated by TCRdb to about 2020). Study-wide context: The collaborator samples originated in the United States, Italy and Spain and spanned the acute and convalescent phases of COVID-19. Subjects who had been exposed to COVID-19, were actively infected with it, or had recovered from it provided the deeply sampled blood TCRbeta repertoires that made up the dataset. The repertoires were made available in a free public database intended to serve as a resource for research on the immune response to SARS-CoV-2. Nearly every sample came with metadata listing a de-identified subject ID, COVID-19 status, age in years and sex. The material from the prospective study consisted of cDNA or gDNA derived from T cells, B-cell-depleted T cells, or PBMCs. Where available, HLA class I and class II types were obtained from metadata supplied by the sample provider rather than from assay-based typing. Samples were obtained from the ongoing ImmuneRACE study (first 160 participants) and from 1,200 or so subjects provided by 6 global collaborators. Overall study outcomes, separate from this receptor: The quantity of clinical and demographic metadata differed by source and by participant and was supplied without curation.

In the germline V gene, CDR1 corresponds to SGHTA and CDR2 to FQGNSA. The CDR3, cysteine through phenylalanine, is 16 amino acids long. Only CDR3 DNA remains: 48 bases, in frame from the first base. Clipping removes 0 bases from V and 3 bases from J, with 5 as the unmatched junction base count. TCRbeta CDR3 regions were amplified from genomic DNA using the immunoSEQ Assay, a bias-controlled multiplex PCR. The authors' pipeline ran thus. Nucleated cell counts per sample were estimated from amplification of reference gene primers within the assay. To quantify the absolute abundance of each unique TCRbeta CDR3 rearrangement, sequence reads were collapsed and filtered. For each sample, productive Simpson clonality was calculated by taking the square root of Simpson's diversity index across productive rearrangements. Here the immuneACCESS table is served through TCRdb, limited to in-frame sequences with V and J called. Missing clones are a known gap in these copies; in checked studies unresolved V genes cover under half, and the rest lacks a known reason. V and J calls plus clone size are reproduced from that table; the DNA served to infer D and trimming. Recorded for this sample are 150,000 to 200,000 clones; 80% to 85% of them occurred a single time. The top ten clonotypes cover approximately 2.5% of the sample.

The collaborating institutions used their own protocols to collect whole blood in K2EDTA tubes. Collaborator samples were shipped for TCRbeta analysis as frozen whole blood, isolated PBMCs, or DNA extracted from either sample type. On this clone itself: Its antigen remains unidentified. Base qualities are not at hand, and no much larger clone is one base apart.

Sequencing input: peripheral blood. This receptor was taken from a human donor with acute or convalescent COVID-19. The donor label of this sample is uncertain. The rearrangement combines TRBV7-2 with TRBJ2-1; the junction holds 7 bases that match TRBD2. The nucleotide sequence reads as follows: TGTGCCAGCAGCTTAGCGGGAGCGGGATACTACAATGAGCAGTTCTTC. Its translation reads: CASSLAGAGYYNEQFF.